Listed here is a single TCR beta chain. This sample was taken from a study of blood T cell repertoires in COVID-19. Germline lookup yields CDR1 SGHDT and CDR2 YYEEEE. Trimming pared 4 bases from V and 2 bases from J, leaving 11 bases between. The CDR3 extends over 14 amino acids. Original handling: By means of reference gene primer amplification, nucleated cell counts were estimated. Sequencing used immunoSEQ multiplex PCR; TCRdb keeps in-frame clones, though not all of them. V, J and clone size are those of that table, while D and trimming were read from the DNA. The sample lists approximately 100,000 clones, roughly four fifths seen once, with roughly 10% in the top ten.

V usage is TRBV5-6 and J usage is TRBJ2-3, with a weak D call TRBD1 (5 bases). The TCR was taken from a man aged 65-85 years with acute or convalescent COVID-19. Input material: peripheral blood. The chain's CDR3 is CASSPTRVTDTQYF. As DNA, the CDR3 is TGTGCCAGCAGCCCAACCAGGGTCACAGATACGCAGTATTTT.